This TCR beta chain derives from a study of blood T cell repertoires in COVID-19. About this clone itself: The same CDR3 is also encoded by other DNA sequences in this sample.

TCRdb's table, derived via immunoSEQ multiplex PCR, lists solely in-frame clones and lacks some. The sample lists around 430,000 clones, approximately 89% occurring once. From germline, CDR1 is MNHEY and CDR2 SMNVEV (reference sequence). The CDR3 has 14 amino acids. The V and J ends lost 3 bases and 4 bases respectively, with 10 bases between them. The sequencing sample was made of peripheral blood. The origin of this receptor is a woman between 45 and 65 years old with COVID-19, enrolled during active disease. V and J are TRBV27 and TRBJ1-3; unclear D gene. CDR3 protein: CASSFAGSGNTIYF. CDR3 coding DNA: TGTGCCAGCAGTTTTGCCGGGTCCGGAAACACCATATATTTT.